This TCR beta chain is from a study of blood T cell repertoires in COVID-19. Study-level background: The samples span acute and convalescent COVID-19 from the United States, Italy and Spain.

Repertoires were generated with immunoSEQ multiplex PCR, while TCRdb's copy carries only in-frame clones and drops some. The sample lists about 220,000 clones, around 87% occurring once. Trimming took 4 bases from V and 4 from J; bases not matched to a gene: 5. CDR3 length equals 16 residues. Germline V CDR1 and CDR2: SGHAT, FQNNGV. The rearrangement uses TRBV11-2 and TRBJ2-1; 12 positions match TRBD2. The TCR sequence derives from a woman aged 18 to 35 in a cohort exposed to, infected with or recovered from COVID-19 (not recorded which). The specimen sequenced was PBMCs or T cells enriched from blood (not recorded which). The CDR3 DNA follows: TGTGCCAGCAGCTCAGGACTAGCGGGACGTTACAATGAGCAGTTCTTC. It yields the protein CASSSGLAGRYNEQFF.